This T cell receptor (beta chain) was captured by sequencing in a study of shared clonotypes between healthy human individuals. Study background: Ranging from 18 to 49 in age, donors were two women and a few men.

Naive CD8 cells, CD45RO-negative and positively selected for CCR7, excluded terminally differentiated effector memory CD45RA+ cells. Each PCR replicate from the sorted subsets contained around 0.2 ug DNA, which is roughly 33,000 T cell genomes. The repertoire was sequenced with immunoSEQ multiplex PCR; TCRdb's copy has only in-frame clones and lacks some. The table has 2 million to 2.5 million clones, about 92% seen once; the top ten hold 1.5% to 2%. As for this clone: No antigen is known for it.

General study points: Some clonotypes were shared by all four sorted-subset donors, while others were not shared. The non-shared ones had lower generation probabilities than the shared ones.

The source of this sequence is a man aged 18 to 29 in good health. Some clones in this sample may be carry-over from other donors' samples. The sequencing sample was made of naive CD8+ T cells from PBMCs.

CDR3 coding DNA: TGTGCCAGCAGTTTATTTCAGGGGGCAGGTGGGGCCAACGTCCTGACTTTC. It is translated as CASSLFQGAGGANVLTF. The chain combines TRBV27 with TRBJ2-6, with 8 nucleotides matching TRBD1. The CDR3 consists of 17 residues. Germline V CDR1 and CDR2: MNHEY, SMNVEV (reference sequence). J was trimmed by 3 bases and V by 1 base; bases with no gene match: 5.